This T cell receptor beta chain is from a study of CD8+ T cells in alopecia areata. There are 16 residues in the CDR3. V was clipped by 5 bases and J by 7 bases; unmatched bases: 17. From germline, CDR1 is SGHTA and CDR2 FQGNSA. Treatment: oral pan-JAK inhibitor, 5-10 mg twice daily. Extracted RNA was reverse transcribed, and the resulting cDNA served as sequencing template. TCRdb keeps only in-frame clones here, not all; method: immunoSEQ multiplex PCR. The sample yields around 210,000 clones, roughly 64% seen once. Here the sequenced sample was CD4+ T cells sorted from blood, taken at week 4, from a patient treated with tofacitinib. This TCR came from a human donor with alopecia areata. J is TRBJ2-7 and V is TRBV7-2; 7 bases map to TRBD1. CDR3 sequence (DNA): TGTGCCAGCAGCGCCCTGGCCGGGACAGTTCGAGGAGAGCAGTACTTC. It codes for CASSALAGTVRGEQYF. Using reference TRBV7-2 and TRBJ2-7 for the parts outside the CDR3, the full variable domain is GAGVSQSPSNKVTEKGKDVELRCDPISGHTALYWYRQSLGQGLEFLIYFQGNSAPDKSGLPSDRFSAERTGGSVSTLTIQRTQQEDSAVYLCASSALAGTVRGEQYFGPGTRLTVT.